The sequence of this T cell receptor (beta chain) was determined in a study of CD8 T cells in ankylosing spondylitis (TCRdb year 2017). With regard to the full study: T cell receptor beta repertoires were profiled in healthy donors and ankylosing spondylitis patients so that disease-linked TCR variants could be found. The whole study cohort included some 100 healthy donors and around 24 ankylosing spondylitis patients. Samples of peripheral blood were taken, and for ankylosing spondylitis patients, synovial fluid was collected as well. Summary of the overall study and its limitations: Some motif variants were previously reported in synovial fluid and blood of reactive arthritis patients, suggesting common disease-initiation mechanisms. A TCR beta motif of eight highly homologous amino acid variants appeared characteristic of blood from ankylosing spondylitis patients. The disease-linked clones showed a CD8+ phenotype and occurred at relatively low frequencies in peripheral blood. Significant enrichment of the disease-linked clones was reported in matched synovial fluid samples from ankylosing spondylitis patients.

V is clipped by 6 bases and J by 5 bases, and the sequence between their germline boundaries is 23 bases long. The CDR3 contains 16 residues, cysteine and phenylalanine counted. The CDR3 DNA has 48 bases and is translated from base 1. CDR1 MNHEY and CDR2 SMNVEV are derived from the germline V gene (reference sequence). This clonotype occurred a few times. Its antigen specificity is not known. No per-base quality is available; no much larger clone lies one base away. Sequencing was carried out with an Illumina HiSeq 2500. Quantitative 5'-RACE with molecular barcodes was the method used to prepare the TCR beta libraries. As for how the authors treated the data: Disease-linked TCR variants were identified with a new computational method built on a probabilistic model of VDJ rearrangement. TCRdb trimmed public reads at Q25 via fastp, called clones via MiXCR and kept in-frame beta chains. For every CDR3 protein sequence, its rows merge into one entry that carries the most common genes and DNA. The V and J calls were determined by TCRdb, not by the authors. The table for this sample lists 250,000 to 350,000 distinct CDR3 sequences; less than 10% of them were counted only once. Of the sample, roughly 14% falls within the top ten clones.

Sample: blood, either unsorted or a sorted T cell fraction (not recorded which). The clonotype comes from a male donor with ankylosing spondylitis. The receptor chain draws on TRBV27 and TRBJ2-7; the D segment could be TRBD1, given 6 matching bases. The CDR3 is CASSPTPGQLLDEQYF. The nucleotide sequence reads as follows: TGTGCCAGCAGCCCTACACCGGGACAACTCCTAGACGAGCAGTACTTC.